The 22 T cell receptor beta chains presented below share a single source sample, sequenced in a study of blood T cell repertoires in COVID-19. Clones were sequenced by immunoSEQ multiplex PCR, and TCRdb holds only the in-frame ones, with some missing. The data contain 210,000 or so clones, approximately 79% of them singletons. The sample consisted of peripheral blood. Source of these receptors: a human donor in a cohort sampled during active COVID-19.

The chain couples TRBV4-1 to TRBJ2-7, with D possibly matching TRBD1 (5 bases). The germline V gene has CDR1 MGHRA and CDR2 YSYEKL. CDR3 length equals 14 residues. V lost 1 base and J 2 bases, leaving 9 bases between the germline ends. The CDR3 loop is CASSQGDRTYEQYF. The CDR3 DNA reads TGCGCCAGCAGCCAAGGAGACAGAACCTACGAGCAGTACTTC.

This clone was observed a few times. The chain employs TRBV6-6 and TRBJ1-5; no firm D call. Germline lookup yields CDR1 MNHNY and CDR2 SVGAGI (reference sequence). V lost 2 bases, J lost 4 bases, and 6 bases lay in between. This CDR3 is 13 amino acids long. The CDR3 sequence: CASSYVQNQPQHF. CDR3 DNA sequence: TGTGCCAGCAGTTACGTCCAAAATCAGCCCCAGCATTTT.

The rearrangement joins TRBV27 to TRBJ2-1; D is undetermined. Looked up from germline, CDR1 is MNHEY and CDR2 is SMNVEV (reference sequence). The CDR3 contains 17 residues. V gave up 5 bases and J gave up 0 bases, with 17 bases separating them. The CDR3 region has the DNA TGTGCCAGCAGTCTAACCGGGTTAATAAACTCCTACAATGAGCAGTTCTTC. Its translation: CASSLTGLINSYNEQFF.

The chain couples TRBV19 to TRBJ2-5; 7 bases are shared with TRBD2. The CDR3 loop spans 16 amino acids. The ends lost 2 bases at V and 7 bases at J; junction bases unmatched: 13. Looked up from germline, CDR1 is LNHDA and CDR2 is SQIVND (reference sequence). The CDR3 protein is CASSIFGEGQRGTQYF. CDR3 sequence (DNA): TGTGCCAGTAGTATATTCGGGGAGGGCCAGCGGGGGACCCAGTACTTC.

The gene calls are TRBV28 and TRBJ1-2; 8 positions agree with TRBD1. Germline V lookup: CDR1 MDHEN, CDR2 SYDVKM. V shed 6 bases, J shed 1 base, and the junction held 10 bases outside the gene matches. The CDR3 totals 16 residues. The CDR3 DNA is TGTGCCAGCAGCCGCGGACAGGGTCGGGGTAACTATGGCTACACCTTC. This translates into CASSRGQGRGNYGYTF.

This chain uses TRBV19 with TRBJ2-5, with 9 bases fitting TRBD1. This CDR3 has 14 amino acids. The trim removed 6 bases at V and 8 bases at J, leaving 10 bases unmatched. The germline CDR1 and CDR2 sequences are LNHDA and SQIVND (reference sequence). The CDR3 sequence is CASSPMGQGLTQYF. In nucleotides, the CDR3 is TGTGCCAGTAGCCCTATGGGACAGGGACTCACCCAGTACTTC.

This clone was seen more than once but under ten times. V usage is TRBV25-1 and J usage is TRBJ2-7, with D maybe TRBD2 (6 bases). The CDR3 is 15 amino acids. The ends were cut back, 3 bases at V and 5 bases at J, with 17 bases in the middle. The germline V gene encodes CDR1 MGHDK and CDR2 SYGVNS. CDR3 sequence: CASSDPGVKPNEQYF. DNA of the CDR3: TGTGCCAGCAGTGACCCGGGGGTCAAACCGAACGAGCAGTACTTC.

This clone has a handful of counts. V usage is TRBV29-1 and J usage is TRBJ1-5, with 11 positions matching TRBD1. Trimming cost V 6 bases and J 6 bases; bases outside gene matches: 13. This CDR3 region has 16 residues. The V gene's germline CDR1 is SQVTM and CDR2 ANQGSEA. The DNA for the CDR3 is TGCAGCGTCCTAACGTCCGGGACAGGGGGTCGTCAGCCCCAGCATTTT. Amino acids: CSVLTSGTGGRQPQHF.

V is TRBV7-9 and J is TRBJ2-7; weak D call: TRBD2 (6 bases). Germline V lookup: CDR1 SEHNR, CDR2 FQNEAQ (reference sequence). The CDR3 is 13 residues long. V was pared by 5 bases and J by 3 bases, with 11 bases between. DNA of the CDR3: TGTGCCAGCAGCGCCGGGGGAGTCTACGAGCAGTACTTC. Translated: CASSAGGVYEQYF. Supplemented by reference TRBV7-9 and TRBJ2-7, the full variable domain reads DTGVSQNPRHKITKRGQNVTFRCDPISEHNRLYWYRQTLGQGPEFLTYFQNEAQLEKSRLLSDRFSAERPKGSFSTLEIQRTEQGDSAMYLCASSAGGVYEQYFGPGTRLTVT.

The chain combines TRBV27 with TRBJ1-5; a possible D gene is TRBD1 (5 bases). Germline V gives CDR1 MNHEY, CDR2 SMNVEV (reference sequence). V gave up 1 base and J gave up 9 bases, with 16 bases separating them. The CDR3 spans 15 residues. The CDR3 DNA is TGTGCCAGCAGTTTATGGGGGGGGGTTCAAGGGCCCCAGCATTTT. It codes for CASSLWGGVQGPQHF.

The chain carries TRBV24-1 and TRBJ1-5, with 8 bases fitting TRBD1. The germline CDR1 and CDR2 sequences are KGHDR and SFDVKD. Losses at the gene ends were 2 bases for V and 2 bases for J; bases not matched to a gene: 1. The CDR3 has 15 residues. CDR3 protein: CATSDSDRGNQPQHF. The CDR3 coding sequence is TGTGCCACCAGTGATTCGGACAGGGGCAATCAGCCCCAGCATTTT.

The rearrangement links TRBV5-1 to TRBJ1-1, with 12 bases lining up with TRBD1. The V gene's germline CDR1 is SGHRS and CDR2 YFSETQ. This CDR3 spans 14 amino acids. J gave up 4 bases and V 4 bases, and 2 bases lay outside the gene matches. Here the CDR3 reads CASSVGQGATEAFF. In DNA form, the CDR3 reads TGCGCCAGCAGCGTGGGACAGGGGGCCACTGAAGCTTTCTTT. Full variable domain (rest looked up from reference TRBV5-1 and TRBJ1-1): KAGVTQTPRYLIKTRGQQVTLSCSPISGHRSVSWYQQTPGQGLQFLFEYFSETQRNKGNFPGRFSGRQFSNSRSEMNVSTLELGDSALYLCASSVGQGATEAFFGQGTRLTVV.

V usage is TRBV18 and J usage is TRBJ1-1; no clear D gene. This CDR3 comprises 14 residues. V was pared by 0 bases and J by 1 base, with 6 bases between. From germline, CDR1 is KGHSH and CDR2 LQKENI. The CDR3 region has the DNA TGTGCCAGCTCACCACCTCTCCGGAACACTGAAGCTTTCTTT. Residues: CASSPPLRNTEAFF.

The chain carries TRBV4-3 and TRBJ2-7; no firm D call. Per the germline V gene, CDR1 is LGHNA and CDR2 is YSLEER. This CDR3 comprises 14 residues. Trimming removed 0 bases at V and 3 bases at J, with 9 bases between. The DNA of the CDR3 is TGCGCCAGCAGCCAAGAAGTGAGTAGCTACGAGCAGTACTTC. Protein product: CASSQEVSSYEQYF.

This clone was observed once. In DNA, the CDR3 is TGTGCCATCCTACAGAGACTAGCGGGAGGGCCCTACGAGCAGTACTTC. This encodes CAILQRLAGGPYEQYF. The rearrangement uses TRBV28 and TRBJ2-7; TRBD2 matches 14 bases. There are 16 residues in the CDR3. Germline V lookup: CDR1 MDHEN, CDR2 SYDVKM. The V segment lost 10 bases and the J segment 2 bases; nucleotides outside the gene matches: 10.

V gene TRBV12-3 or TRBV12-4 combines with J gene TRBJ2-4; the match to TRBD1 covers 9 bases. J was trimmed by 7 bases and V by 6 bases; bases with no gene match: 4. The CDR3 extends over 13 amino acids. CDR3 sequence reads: CASRQGALNIQYF. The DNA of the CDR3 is TGTGCCAGCAGACAGGGGGCTTTGAACATTCAGTACTTC.

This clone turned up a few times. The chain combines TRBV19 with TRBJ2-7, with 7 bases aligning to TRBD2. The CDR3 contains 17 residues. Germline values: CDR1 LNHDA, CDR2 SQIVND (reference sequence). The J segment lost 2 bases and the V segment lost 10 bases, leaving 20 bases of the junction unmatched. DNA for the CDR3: TGTGCCACCCAACCCGCCCTAGGGAGGGGAGAGACCTACGAGCAGTACTTC. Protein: CATQPALGRGETYEQYF. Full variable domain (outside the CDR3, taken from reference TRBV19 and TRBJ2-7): DGGITQSPKYLFRKEGQNVTLSCEQNLNHDAMYWYRQDPGQGLRLIYYSQIVNDFQKGDIAEGYSVSREKKESFPLTVTSAQKNPTAFYLCATQPALGRGETYEQYFGPGTRLTVT.

The CDR3 DNA is TGTGCCAGCAGTTTTAGGGAGGGAAAGAACGGCTACACCTTC. Protein sequence: CASSFREGKNGYTF. V is TRBV28 and J is TRBJ1-2; D is unclear. Trimming removed 3 bases from V and 8 bases from J, with 16 bases in between. Germline lookup yields CDR1 MDHEN and CDR2 SYDVKM. The CDR3 spans 14 residues.

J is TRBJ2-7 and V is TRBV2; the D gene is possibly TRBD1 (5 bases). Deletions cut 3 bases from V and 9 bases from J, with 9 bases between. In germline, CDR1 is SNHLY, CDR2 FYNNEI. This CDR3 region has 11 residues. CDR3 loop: CASSEGTGQYF. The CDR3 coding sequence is TGTGCCAGCAGTGAGGGAACAGGGCAGTACTTC.

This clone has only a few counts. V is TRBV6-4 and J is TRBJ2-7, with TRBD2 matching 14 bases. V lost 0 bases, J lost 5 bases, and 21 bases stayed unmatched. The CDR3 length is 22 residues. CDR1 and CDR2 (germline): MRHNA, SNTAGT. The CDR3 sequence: CASSDSKDFPGTSGSNCHEQYF. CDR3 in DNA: TGTGCCAGCAGTGACTCGAAAGACTTCCCCGGGACTAGCGGGAGTAATTGCCACGAGCAGTACTTC.

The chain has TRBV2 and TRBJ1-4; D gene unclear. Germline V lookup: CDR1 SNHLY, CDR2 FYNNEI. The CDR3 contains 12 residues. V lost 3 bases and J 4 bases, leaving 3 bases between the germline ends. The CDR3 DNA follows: TGTGCCAGCAGTGATAATAATGAAAAACTGTTTTTT. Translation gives CASSDNNEKLFF.

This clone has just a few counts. CDR3 in amino acids: CASSLTGAGGANVLTF. CDR3 in DNA: TGTGCCAGCAGCTTAACAGGGGCCGGAGGGGCCAACGTCCTGACTTTC. V is TRBV7-3 and J is TRBJ2-6, with a possible D match to TRBD1 (5 bases). CDR1 and CDR2 from the germline V gene are SGHTA and FQGTGA. The germline V and J ends were trimmed by 0 bases and 4 bases, with 10 bases remaining between them. The CDR3 covers 16 residues.